These 15 T cell receptor beta chains were all obtained from the same sample, sequenced in a study of cytomegalovirus exposure and HLA in healthy donors. The repertoire was sequenced with immunoSEQ multiplex PCR; TCRdb's copy has only in-frame clones and lacks some. The sample comprises some 69,000 clones, around 96% of which are singletons, and about 4.4% rests with the top ten. The sequenced sample consisted of PBMCs. The receptors here all came from a young man in good health and CMV-seropositive.

V is TRBV9 and J is TRBJ1-2; the D gene is possibly TRBD1 (6 bases). There are 13 residues in the CDR3. V was clipped by 1 base and J by 8 bases, with 12 bases between them. Germline lookup yields CDR1 SGDLS and CDR2 YYNGEE. CDR3 amino acids: CASSVRGAWGYTF. As DNA, the CDR3 is TGTGCCAGCAGCGTACGGGGGGCATGGGGCTACACCTTC.

V is TRBV2 and J is TRBJ1-1; D may be TRBD1 (6 bases). Trimming took 9 bases from V and 6 from J, leaving 14 bases between them. This CDR3 contains 12 residues. Germline-derived CDR1 and CDR2 are SNHLY and FYNNEI. DNA for the CDR3: TGTGCCAGTGAGGGGGGGCGGCCTGAAGCTTTCTTT. Translating it yields CASEGGRPEAFF.

This clone was seen only a few times. The chain carries TRBV21-1 and TRBJ1-1. TRBV21-1 is listed as a pseudogene. The CDR3 has 15 residues. The CDR3, as DNA: TGTGCCAGCACGGGGGTCCCATTCCTGAACACTGAAGCTTTCTTT. Protein sequence: CASTGVPFLNTEAFF.

The CDR3 DNA reads TGTGCCAGCAGCAGGAACAGGGAAGGTGATACGCAGTATTTT. It translates to CASSRNREGDTQYF. The V and J genes are TRBV6-1 and TRBJ2-3; D perhaps matches TRBD1 (6 bases). Germline lookup yields CDR1 MNHNS and CDR2 SASEGT. The CDR3 loop spans 14 amino acids. Trimming cost V 6 bases and J 6 bases, with 16 bases left between them.

The chain recombines TRBV10-3 with TRBJ2-1; D remains ambiguous. Per germline, CDR1 ENHRY and CDR2 SYGVKD. CDR3 length: 13 residues. V was cut by 4 bases and J by 9 bases, with 13 bases left in between. CDR3 DNA sequence: TGTGCCATCAGTGCACTGATCGAGAGTGAGCAGTTCTTC. Translated: CAISALIESEQFF.

This chain joins TRBV9 and TRBJ1-3, with 9 bases identical to TRBD1. CDR1 is SGDLS and CDR2 is YYNGEE in the germline V gene. This CDR3 has 17 amino acids. The junction had 10 bases not matched to a gene; V was cut back by 4 bases and J by 2 bases. The CDR3 loop is CASSSNRDRVPGNTIYF. The CDR3, as DNA: TGTGCCAGCAGCTCCAACCGGGACAGGGTCCCTGGAAACACCATATATTTT.

CDR3 sequence reads: CASSFGGAMGTEAFF. The CDR3 nucleotides read TGTGCCAGCAGCTTCGGAGGGGCGATGGGCACTGAAGCTTTCTTT. J is TRBJ1-1 and V is TRBV11-2, with a possible D match to TRBD1 (5 bases). Trimming left V 3 bases short and J 4 bases short, with 15 bases between. This CDR3 comprises 15 residues. Germline lookup yields CDR1 SGHAT and CDR2 FQNNGV.

CDR3 bases: TGTGCCAGCAGCTCCCGCGCGGGGAACACCGGGGAGCTGTTTTTT. This gives the protein CASSSRAGNTGELFF. V gene TRBV7-9 combines with J gene TRBJ2-2; tentative D call: TRBD2 (5 bases). Between the trimmed V and J ends, which lost 4 bases and 1 base, there was a span of 10 bases. The CDR3 is 15 residues long. Per the germline V gene, CDR1 is SEHNR and CDR2 is FQNEAQ (reference sequence).

The CDR3 loop is CASSLADRVDEKLFF. The CDR3 DNA follows: TGTGCCAGCAGCTTAGCGGACAGGGTAGACGAAAAACTGTTTTTT. The chain has TRBV7-6 and TRBJ1-4, with 8 nucleotides matching TRBD1. The CDR3 has 15 amino acids. J gave up 8 bases and V 0 bases, and 5 bases lay outside the gene matches. CDR1 SGHVS and CDR2 FNYEAQ come from the germline V gene.

The chain employs TRBV4-3 and TRBJ1-2; D is unresolved. The length of the CDR3 is 15 residues. The germline V gene has CDR1 LGHNA and CDR2 YSLEER. Trimming took 0 bases from V and 3 from J, leaving 11 bases between them. For the CDR3, the DNA is TGCGCCAGCAGCCAAGAGTCCCAGTCACACTATGGCTACACCTTC. This sequence encodes CASSQESQSHYGYTF.

V usage is TRBV13 and J usage is TRBJ2-7, with D possibly matching TRBD1 (6 bases). V lost 3 bases and J lost 5, with 17 bases in between. Germline V gene sequence: CDR1 PRHDT, CDR2 FYEKMQ (reference sequence). CDR3 size: 15 residues. This chain's CDR3 is CASSFEQGTTDEQYF. CDR3 nucleotide sequence: TGTGCCAGCAGCTTCGAACAGGGCACGACCGACGAGCAGTACTTC.

The chain employs TRBV7-9 and TRBJ1-2; D ambiguous. The germline V gene has CDR1 SEHNR and CDR2 FQNEAQ (reference sequence). V shed 5 bases and J shed 4 bases, with 14 bases lying between them. CDR3 length equals 14 residues. This CDR3 reads CASSKNEVSYGYTF. The DNA for the CDR3 is TGTGCCAGCAGCAAAAATGAGGTTAGCTATGGCTACACCTTC.

There are many counts of this clone. V usage is TRBV2 and J usage is TRBJ2-1; TRBD2 agrees at 7 bases. The CDR3 extends over 13 amino acids. The V and J ends lost 1 base and 8 bases, in that order; junction bases with no gene match: 2. Looked up from germline, CDR1 is SNHLY and CDR2 is FYNNEI. The CDR3: CASSEEGRDEQFF. Written as DNA, the CDR3 is TGTGCCAGCAGTGAAGAAGGGAGGGATGAGCAGTTCTTC. Using reference TRBV2 and TRBJ2-1 for the parts outside the CDR3, the full variable domain is EPEVTQTPSHQVTQMGQEVILRCVPISNHLYFYWYRQILGQKVEFLVSFYNNEISEKSEIFDDQFSVERPDGSNFTLKIRSTKLEDSAMYFCASSEEGRDEQFFGPGTRLTVL.

This clone was seen a single time. The rearrangement links TRBV2 to TRBJ2-1, with D perhaps matching TRBD2 (5 bases). The germline V gene has CDR1 SNHLY and CDR2 FYNNEI. The CDR3 contains 13 residues. V was clipped by 7 bases and J by 2 bases, with 9 bases between them. The CDR3 DNA follows: TGTGCCAGCATGGTGGGAGCCTACAATGAGCAGTTCTTC. Amino acids: CASMVGAYNEQFF.

V is TRBV2 and J is TRBJ1-5; the D gene is possibly TRBD1 (5 bases). Germline assignment: CDR1 SNHLY and CDR2 FYNNEI. Trimming shortened V by 0 bases and J by 3 bases, and 12 bases separated the two germline ends. There are 16 residues in the CDR3. The CDR3 DNA reads as TGTGCCAGCAGTGAAGCTGAAGGGGTTCTCAATCAGCCCCAGCATTTT. Its translation is CASSEAEGVLNQPQHF.